These T cell receptor beta chains were read from a single sample in a study of blood T cell repertoires in COVID-19. Profiling relied on immunoSEQ multiplex PCR, and the TCRdb table lists in-frame clones only, not all of them. The table includes 300,000 or so clones, around 87% detected once. The specimen was peripheral blood. Receptors originate from a man between 65 and 85 years old with acute or convalescent COVID-19. The CDR3 runs from the conserved cysteine through the conserved F or W. A D gene is named only where the DNA matches it firmly.

j_call v_call d_call cdr3_aa
TRBJ1-6 TRBV18 NA CASSPGGSSYNSPLHF
TRBJ2-7 TRBV6-2/TRBV6-3 TRBD2 CASSYSTSVFTYEQYF
TRBJ2-1 TRBV5-4 TRBD2 CASSVGRHEQFF
TRBJ1-4 TRBV28 TRBD1 CASGTVMEKLFF
TRBJ2-3 TRBV28 TRBD1 CASSTGGVADTQYF
TRBJ2-3 TRBV7-8 NA CASSLALIGTDTQYF
TRBJ2-7 TRBV5-1 TRBD1 CASSWGQGYEQYF
TRBJ1-5 TRBV3-1/TRBV3-2 TRBD1 CASSQGAGTGKISNQPQHF
TRBJ1-2 TRBV28 NA CASSFLGRGLYGYTF
TRBJ1-6 TRBV21-1 NA CASSRNRGSGNSPLHF
TRBJ2-1 TRBV5-1 NA CASRSGTRTNEQFF
TRBJ2-3 TRBV24-1 TRBD2 CATSDPASGGLSTDTQYF
TRBJ2-7 TRBV7-9 TRBD1 CASSLVPGQGTHEQYF
TRBJ1-2 TRBV7-2 TRBD1 CASSRDRGPYGYTF
TRBJ2-5 TRBV24-1 NA CATSDGAVETQYF
TRBJ2-1 TRBV7-2 TRBD2 CASSRGLPDYNEQFF
TRBJ1-2 TRBV6-2/TRBV6-3 TRBD1 CASSLQTGAGYTF
TRBJ1-6 TRBV2 NA CASRQGVGSPLHF
TRBJ1-2 TRBV21-1 NA CASSTKTGEVDGYTF
TRBJ2-1 TRBV4-2 TRBD2 CASSQDQASGVTYNEQFF
TRBJ1-4 TRBV28 NA CASSTGRGRNEKLFF
TRBJ1-2 TRBV28 TRBD1 CASSKGQGAFNYGYTF
TRBJ2-1 TRBV10-1 NA CASSEWRDEQFF
TRBJ1-5 TRBV16 NA CASSQSWGGVGQHF
TRBJ2-3 TRBV5-5 NA CASSSGVDTQYF
TRBJ2-3 TRBV6-4 TRBD2 CASSAAGADTQYF
TRBJ1-1 TRBV4-1 NA CASSQLWAGTEAFF
TRBJ1-1 TRBV28 NA CASSETGLNTEAFF
TRBJ1-2 TRBV5-4 TRBD1 CASSVAGTGVYGYTF
TRBJ1-2 TRBV4-3 NA CASSQDQEVIRYGYTF
TRBJ1-2 TRBV11-2 NA CASSSSPPNYGYTF
TRBJ2-1 TRBV19 TRBD1 CASRGRGTGAYNEQFF
TRBJ2-7 TRBV5-1 NA CASSLELYWQGLGEQYF
TRBJ2-3 TRBV4-2 TRBD2 CASSQDSLAAGDTQYF
TRBJ2-5 TRBV4-3 NA CASSQDRREETQYF